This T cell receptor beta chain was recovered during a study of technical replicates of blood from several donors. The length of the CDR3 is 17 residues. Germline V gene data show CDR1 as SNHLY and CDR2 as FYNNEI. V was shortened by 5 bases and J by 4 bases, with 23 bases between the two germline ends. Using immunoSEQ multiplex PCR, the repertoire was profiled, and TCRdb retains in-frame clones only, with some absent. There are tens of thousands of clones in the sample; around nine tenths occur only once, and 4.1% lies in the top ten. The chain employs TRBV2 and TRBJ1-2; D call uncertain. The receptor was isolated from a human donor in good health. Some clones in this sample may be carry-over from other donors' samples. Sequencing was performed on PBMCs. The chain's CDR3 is CASSKTLLSLSSYGYTF. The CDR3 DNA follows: TGTGCCAGCAGTAAAACTCTACTATCCCTTTCGAGCTATGGCTACACCTTC.